This TCR beta chain was captured in a study of blood T cell repertoires in COVID-19. Study at large: T cells, B-cell-depleted T cells, or PBMCs supplied cDNA or gDNA.

Assay used: immunoSEQ multiplex PCR; TCRdb lists only in-frame clones, some missing. The sample contains around 500,000 clones, 70% to 90% of which appear only once. Participants reported their clinical history, and cohort assignment relied on those reports. Each recovered donor of Cohort 3 presented with two negative PCRs, clearance, or symptom resolution. V was clipped by 0 bases and J by 7 bases, with 26 bases between them. The CDR3 is made up of 18 amino acids. CDR1 is SGHRS, CDR2 YFSETQ, per germline. The material sequenced was PBMCs or T cells enriched from blood (not recorded which). The TCR originated in a woman in her thirties or forties who had recovered from COVID-19. The rearrangement uses TRBV5-1 and TRBJ2-7; the D gene is possibly TRBD1 (6 bases). The CDR3 here is CASSLVLGPGASFGEQYF. The DNA of the CDR3 is TGCGCCAGCAGCTTGGTTTTGGGACCAGGGGCGTCGTTTGGAGAGCAGTACTTC.